Sequencing of this T cell receptor (beta chain) was carried out in a study of blood T cell repertoires in COVID-19. Study-level information: Sites in the United States, Italy and Spain provided acute and convalescent COVID-19 samples. T cells, B-cell-depleted T cells, or PBMCs provided the cDNA or gDNA that served as material.

Clones were sequenced by immunoSEQ multiplex PCR, and TCRdb holds only the in-frame ones, with some missing. The sample contains roughly 200,000 clones, roughly 87% of which appear only once. V was pared by 9 bases and J by 8 bases, with 20 bases between. CDR1 LNHDA and CDR2 SQIVND come from the germline V gene (reference sequence). The CDR3 has 14 amino acids. The source of this sequence is a woman aged 55-69 years with COVID-19, enrolled during active disease. The source material was peripheral blood. The chain links TRBV19 to TRBJ1-3, with TRBD1 as a possible D gene (6 bases). Here the CDR3 DNA reads TGTGCCAGCCACGTGGGGGGGCTAGGAGACACCATATATTTT. Its protein is CASHVGGLGDTIYF.